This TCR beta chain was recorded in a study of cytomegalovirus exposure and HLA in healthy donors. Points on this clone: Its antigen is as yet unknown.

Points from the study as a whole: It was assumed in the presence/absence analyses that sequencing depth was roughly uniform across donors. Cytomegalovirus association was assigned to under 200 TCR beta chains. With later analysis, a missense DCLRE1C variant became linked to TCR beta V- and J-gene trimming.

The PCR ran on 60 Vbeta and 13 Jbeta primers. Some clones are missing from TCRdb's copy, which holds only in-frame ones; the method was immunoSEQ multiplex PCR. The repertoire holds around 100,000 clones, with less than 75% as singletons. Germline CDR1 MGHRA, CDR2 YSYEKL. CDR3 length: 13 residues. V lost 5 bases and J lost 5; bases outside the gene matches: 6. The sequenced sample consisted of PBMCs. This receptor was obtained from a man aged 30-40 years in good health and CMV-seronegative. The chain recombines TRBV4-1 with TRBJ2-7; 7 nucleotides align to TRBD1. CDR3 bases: TGCGCCAGCAGCTACCGGACAGGCGACGAGCAGTACTTC. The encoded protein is CASSYRTGDEQYF.